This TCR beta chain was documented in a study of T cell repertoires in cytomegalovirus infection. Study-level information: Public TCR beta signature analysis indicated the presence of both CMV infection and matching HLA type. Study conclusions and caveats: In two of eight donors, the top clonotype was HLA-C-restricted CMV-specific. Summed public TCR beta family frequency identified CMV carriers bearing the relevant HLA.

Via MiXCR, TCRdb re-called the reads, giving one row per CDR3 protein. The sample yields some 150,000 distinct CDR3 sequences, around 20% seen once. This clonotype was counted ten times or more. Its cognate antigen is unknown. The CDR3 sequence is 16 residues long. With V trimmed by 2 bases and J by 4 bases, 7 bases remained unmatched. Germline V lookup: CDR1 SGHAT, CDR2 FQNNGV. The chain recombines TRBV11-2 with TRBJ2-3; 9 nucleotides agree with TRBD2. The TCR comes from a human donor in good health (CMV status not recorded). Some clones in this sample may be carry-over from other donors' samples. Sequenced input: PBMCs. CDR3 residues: CASSLYGGGAPDTQYF. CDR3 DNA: TGTGCCAGCAGCTTATATGGCGGGGGGGCCCCAGATACGCAGTATTTT.